These T cell receptor beta chains were read from a single sample in a study of post-analysis software for immune sequencing data. TCRdb recomputed calls from the PCR reads with MiXCR, one row per CDR3 protein. Of roughly 730,000 distinct CDR3 sequences listed, roughly 27% are singletons. Sequenced sample: blood. All receptors come from a girl aged 5 to 17 with multiple sclerosis. Both conserved end residues are part of each CDR3. The D gene is left open where the match is weak.

v_gene	d_gene	CDR3aa
TRBV4-3	.	CASSEGWGPGEKLFF
TRBV6-5	.	CASSYLPMRTEAFF
TRBV9	.	CASSVEGGTEAQYF
TRBV20-1	TRBD2	CSARVAGGRTDTQYF
TRBV6-1	TRBD1	CASSPTGQGSPADGYTF
TRBV9	TRBD2	CASSASSGGLSTQYF
TRBV20-1	.	CSARTVGETQYF
TRBV7-8	.	CASRWRRGAEGEQYF
TRBV20-1	.	CSALYRNQETQYF
TRBV12-3/TRBV12-4	TRBD1	CASRNTGGYEQYF
TRBV10-3	TRBD1	CAISESGGGVGTTIYF
TRBV2	.	CASSEAPQGTTAGYTF
TRBV27	.	CASRGTVNSPLHF
TRBV6-5	TRBD1	CASSSTWTGVREKLFF
TRBV29-1	TRBD2	CSVPLAPSRDTQYF
TRBV5-6	TRBD1	CASSFFRQGAENYGYTF
TRBV7-9	.	CASSVGNGQLNSGNTIYF
TRBV7-2	TRBD2	CASSSGLAGTPSTDTQYF
TRBV20-1	TRBD1	CSAPGQSYEQYF
TRBV20-1	.	CSAREQLGGRDTQYF
TRBV20-1	TRBD2	CSASWGGGYEQYF
TRBV28	.	CASPQDSSNYGHTF
TRBV28	TRBD2	CASSPSGRTNEQFF
TRBV20-1	.	CSASIYTEAFF
TRBV6-5	.	CASSYLARGSYNEQFF
TRBV6-1	.	CASSEGWQSYGYTF
TRBV20-1	TRBD2	CSARPSRTSGLYNEQFF
TRBV29-1	.	CSVEDLRLPSSYEQYF
TRBV5-1	TRBD1	CASSGDSSYETQYF
TRBV12-3/TRBV12-4	.	CANSLAGAGETQYF
TRBV5-1	.	CASRRDGRVSVEQYF
TRBV5-1	TRBD2	CASSVGLAGGMVFNEQYF
TRBV19	TRBD1	CASSARSGQTYGYTF
TRBV2	.	CASTWERGETQYF
TRBV7-9	TRBD1	CASSFTGADTQYF
TRBV5-1	.	CTSSFNRRNYNEQFF
TRBV29-1	.	CSVVAAQETQYF
TRBV6-1	TRBD2	CASSERLAGASSTDTQYF
TRBV12-3/TRBV12-4	.	CASGRAEGEAQYF
TRBV10-3	TRBD1	CAISGTGAGTDTQYF
TRBV20-1	.	CSAGRDSSSYNSPLHF
TRBV28	.	CASTPTEKAQETQYF
TRBV24-1	TRBD1	CATSDRGLSYNEQFF
TRBV20-1	TRBD1	CSAREGQGVQPQHF
TRBV20-1	.	CSARTGTDNSPLHF
TRBV28	TRBD1	CASRGRDRGREKLFF
TRBV6-1	.	CASSELTGSNQPQHF
TRBV6-6	.	CASSYLRSLSYNEQFF